The 18 T cell receptor beta chains below were found in one sample sequenced in a study of cytomegalovirus exposure and HLA in healthy donors. The table came from immunoSEQ multiplex PCR; TCRdb's copy has only in-frame clones and leaves some out. The table includes about 150,000 clones, 75% to 90% detected once. Sequenced: PBMCs. The receptors come from a woman between 18 and 29 years old in good health and CMV-seropositive.

This clone came up a few times. The chain joins TRBV7-2 to TRBJ2-5; TRBD1 matches at 9 bases. V lost 4 bases to trimming and J lost 5 bases; unmatched junction nucleotides: 11. The germline V gene has CDR1 SGHTA and CDR2 FQGNSA. CDR3 size: 16 residues. The CDR3 loop is CASSSGTGWAGETQYF. DNA for the CDR3: TGTGCCAGCAGCTCCGGGACAGGGTGGGCCGGGGAGACCCAGTACTTC.

The V and J genes are TRBV30 and TRBJ1-5, with unresolved D. V gave up 2 bases and J gave up 10 bases, with 15 bases separating them. The germline V gene encodes CDR1 GTSNPN and CDR2 SVGIG (reference sequence). The CDR3 extends over 13 amino acids. The CDR3, as DNA: TGTGCCTGGAGTACCGACGGCCCGGGACCCCAGCATTTT. Translation: CAWSTDGPGPQHF. The complete variable domain, with remaining parts taken from reference TRBV30 and TRBJ1-5, reads SQTIHQWPATLVQPVGSPLSLECTVEGTSNPNLYWYRQAAGRGLQLLFYSVGIGQISSEVPQNLSASRPQDRQFILSSKKLLLSDSGFYLCAWSTDGPGPQHFGDGTRLSIL.

The V call is TRBV4-2, the J call TRBJ2-2, with D maybe TRBD2 (7 bases). V was cut by 7 bases and J by 0 bases, with 21 bases left in between. Germline V gene lookup returns CDR1 LGHNA and CDR2 YNFKEQ. This CDR3 spans 18 amino acids. CDR3 sequence: CASTTGRGGSANTGELFF. CDR3 DNA sequence: TGTGCCAGCACCACGGGGAGGGGGGGATCTGCGAACACCGGGGAGCTGTTTTTT.

V usage is TRBV5-1 and J usage is TRBJ1-1; possible D gene TRBD1, 6 bases. CDR1 SGHRS and CDR2 YFSETQ come from the germline V gene. Trimming took 0 bases from V and 3 from J, leaving 12 bases between them. The CDR3 covers 15 residues. CDR3 bases: TGCGCCAGCAGCTTGGATCACAGGGCGGACACTGAAGCTTTCTTT. It translates to CASSLDHRADTEAFF.

The genes are TRBV11-3 and TRBJ2-3, with TRBD1 as a possible D gene (5 bases). V was cut by 4 bases and J by 0 bases, with 14 bases left in between. Germline CDR1 reads SGHNT; CDR2 reads YENEEA. This CDR3 contains 16 residues. The CDR3 DNA sequence: TGTGCCAGCAGCTCTCAGGGTTCTGACAGCACAGATACGCAGTATTTT. Translating gives CASSSQGSDSTDTQYF.

The rearrangement joins TRBV5-1 to TRBJ2-7, with 7 bases lining up with TRBD1. The CDR3 covers 12 residues. CDR1 is SGHRS and CDR2 is YFSETQ in the germline V gene. V shed 3 bases and J 3 bases; nucleotides not matched to a gene: 0. The DNA for the CDR3 is TGCGCCAGCAGCTGGGACAGCTACGAGCAGTACTTC. This encodes CASSWDSYEQYF.

CDR3 protein: CASSLASGGPFPYEQYF. The CDR3 coding sequence is TGCGCCAGCAGCTTGGCTAGCGGGGGGCCATTCCCCTACGAGCAGTACTTC. The genes are TRBV5-1 and TRBJ2-7, with TRBD2 identical over 11 bases. Germline CDR1 reads SGHRS; CDR2 reads YFSETQ. The trim removed 0 bases at V and 2 bases at J, leaving 7 bases unmatched. This CDR3 contains 17 residues.

This chain links TRBV10-2 with TRBJ1-1, with D maybe TRBD1 (6 bases). V was trimmed by 0 bases and J by 11 bases, leaving 22 bases between them. CDR1 is WSHSY and CDR2 is SAAADI in the germline V gene. The CDR3 extends over 16 amino acids. CDR3 DNA: TGCGCCAGCAGTGAGTCGGGGGCGCTTAGTTTGTGGGCCGCTTTCTTT. Its translation: CASSESGALSLWAAFF.

This rearrangement joins TRBV6-6 to TRBJ1-1; D gene uncertain. V gave up 8 bases and J gave up 0 bases, with 7 bases separating them. The CDR3 length is 12 residues. The germline V gene encodes CDR1 MNHNY and CDR2 SVGAGI (reference sequence). The CDR3 nucleotides read TGTGCCAGCTCTAGGATGAACACTGAAGCTTTCTTT. Translating it yields CASSRMNTEAFF.

The chain links TRBV7-3 to TRBJ1-2; 11 nucleotides line up with TRBD1. Germline V gene data show CDR1 as SGHTA and CDR2 as FQGTGA. V lost 5 bases, J lost 0 bases, and 2 bases stayed unmatched. There are 15 residues in the CDR3. CDR3 region: CASSPGQGANYGYTF. The DNA for the CDR3 is TGTGCCAGCAGCCCGGGACAGGGGGCTAACTATGGCTACACCTTC.

This rearrangement joins TRBV6-1 to TRBJ2-7, with D maybe TRBD2 (6 bases). The length of the CDR3 is 14 residues. Germline V gene lookup returns CDR1 MNHNS and CDR2 SASEGT. V was pared by 0 bases and J by 6 bases, with 12 bases between. This CDR3 is CASSEAGEVSEQYF. The CDR3 coding sequence is TGTGCCAGCAGTGAAGCAGGGGAGGTGAGCGAGCAGTACTTC.

The genes are TRBV6-1 and TRBJ1-5; a possible D gene is TRBD1 (6 bases). V gave up 6 bases and J gave up 3 bases, with 12 bases separating them. The CDR3 consists of 14 residues. Per the germline V gene, CDR1 is MNHNS and CDR2 is SASEGT. The CDR3 DNA follows: TGTGCCAGCAGCTACACAGGGAACAATCAGCCCCAGCATTTT. Its protein is CASSYTGNNQPQHF.

In regard to this clone: The junction differs from germline at one of its ends, possibly a read error. The CDR3 spells CASSLGQRGGKETQYF. The CDR3 DNA reads as TGTGCTAGCAGCTTAGGCCAGCGGGGGGGCAAAGAGACCCAGTACTTC. The chain is built from TRBV7-7 and TRBJ2-5; 10 nucleotides match TRBD2. The CDR3 sequence is 16 residues long. Germline loops: CDR1 SSHAT, CDR2 FNYEAQ (reference sequence).

The chain uses TRBV4-2 and TRBJ1-1, with D perhaps matching TRBD1 (6 bases). Trimming left V 1 base short and J 2 bases short, with 11 bases between. This CDR3 contains 15 residues. Germline lookup yields CDR1 LGHNA and CDR2 YNFKEQ. As DNA, the CDR3 is TGTGCCAGCAGCCAAGGGCTGGGGGCTAACACTGAAGCTTTCTTT. It yields the protein CASSQGLGANTEAFF.

The chain couples TRBV5-4 to TRBJ2-7, with 7 bases matching TRBD1. The CDR3 has 13 residues. The J segment lost 3 bases and the V segment lost 5 bases, leaving 5 bases of the junction unmatched. The germline CDR1 and CDR2 sequences are SGHNT and YYREEE (reference sequence). CDR3 DNA sequence: TGTGCCAGCAGGGCGACAGGGAGCTACGAGCAGTACTTC. Its protein product is CASRATGSYEQYF. Full variable domain (rest looked up from reference TRBV5-4 and TRBJ2-7): ETGVTQSPTHLIKTRGQQVTLRCSSQSGHNTVSWYQQALGQGPQFIFQYYREEENGRGNFPPRFSGLQFPNYSSELNVNALELDDSALYLCASRATGSYEQYFGPGTRLTVT.

The rearrangement uses TRBV5-1 and TRBJ2-1; D possibly corresponds to TRBD2 (6 bases). Looked up from germline, CDR1 is SGHRS and CDR2 is YFSETQ. The CDR3 loop spans 15 amino acids. Trimming removed 0 bases at V and 8 bases at J, with 15 bases between. CDR3 in DNA: TGCGCCAGCAGCTTGGCGCCGCCAGGAGGGGATGAGCAGTTCTTC. The encoded protein is CASSLAPPGGDEQFF.

By its share, this clone is medium-sized. V usage is TRBV6-6 and J usage is TRBJ2-7, with 10 bases fitting TRBD2. V dropped 4 bases and J dropped 5; count of bases not matched to a gene: 5. Germline V lookup: CDR1 MNHNY, CDR2 SVGAGI (reference sequence). The CDR3 is made up of 14 amino acids. The CDR3 here is CASSWGTSVHEQYF. The CDR3 bases are TGTGCCAGCAGTTGGGGGACTAGCGTGCACGAGCAGTACTTC.

The rearrangement links TRBV29-1 to TRBJ1-3, with D perhaps TRBD1 (5 bases). CDR1 and CDR2 (germline): SQVTM, ANQGSEA. V was pared by 2 bases and J by 3 bases, with 14 bases between. The CDR3 has 15 amino acids. CDR3 coding DNA: TGCAGCGTTGAATCATCGGGGGGACTTGGAAACACCATATATTTT. It codes for CSVESSGGLGNTIYF.